These T cell receptor beta chains were read from a single sample in a study of T cells in Graves' hyperthyroidism and ophthalmopathy. TCRdb passed the multiplex PCR reads through MiXCR, listing each CDR3 protein once. The sample includes fewer than 800,000 distinct CDR3 sequences, 16% of them seen just once. Sequencing used blood. The receptors derive from a young man with Graves' hyperthyroidism. The CDR3 runs from the conserved cysteine through the conserved F or W.

V,length,CDR3
TRBV28,16,CASSLLAGGLRDTQYF
TRBV7-9,11,CASSLGHTQYF
TRBV2,15,CASSEEFGTAGGYTF
TRBV14,14,CASSQRAAYNEQFF
TRBV11-3,12,CASRSGGTEAFF
TRBV20-1,13,CSARTGPYNEQFF
TRBV5-1,15,CASSPWISPQETQYF
TRBV7-9,15,CASSHFLSARDTQYF
TRBV6-1,15,CASSEQTGGSYEQFF
TRBV12-3/TRBV12-4,13,CASSLHAQGSYTF
TRBV12-3/TRBV12-4,15,CASNLLTSGANEQFF
TRBV12-3/TRBV12-4,16,CASSIRGQGSNQPQHF
TRBV28,14,CASISPGGGQPQHF
TRBV20-1,14,CSAGRGQGDEKLFF
TRBV5-6,15,CASSYGQGVYNEQFF
TRBV28,13,CASGENDRYGYTF
TRBV19,15,CASSIAPGGTAEAFF
TRBV2,14,CASSGFGGGTEAFF
TRBV20-1,14,CSAPGDRGGYEQYF
TRBV28,14,CASRMYQGRKTQYF
TRBV7-8,17,CASSLEQRELGKNIQYF
TRBV28,14,CASSPSGQPYEQYF
TRBV6-9,14,CASSYRLAGEEQYF
TRBV28,14,CASRLRTAGYGYTF
TRBV12-3/TRBV12-4,14,CASSHGGGRETQYF
TRBV24-1,15,CATSGKRPNTGELFF
TRBV6-5,13,CASSYSNRVEQFF
TRBV4-1,17,CASSHSVRDRPTDTQYF
TRBV7-9,15,CASSSAGQGDYEQYF
TRBV30,13,CAWGGGATGELFF
TRBV7-7,12,CASSNSTDTQYF
TRBV6-1,14,CASRLTGGGSPLHF
TRBV27,14,CASSLRVGKNIQYF
TRBV3-1,14,CASSQRGASTEAFF
TRBV29-1,14,CSVEASGRRYEQYF
TRBV28,15,CASSFDRASLNEQFF
TRBV7-9,17,CASSLVPLAGGKNIQYF
TRBV27,13,CASSLSGSYEQYF
TRBV10-3,15,CAIGRGARTYNEQFF
TRBV27,13,CASSLRNRLEQFF
TRBV28,15,CASSIQGASTGELFF
TRBV15,15,CATSDRGTGGTEAFF
TRBV6-6,13,CASSYLTADTQYF
TRBV29-1,14,CSATGPNLTGELFF
TRBV6-5,14,CASSYSDREETQYF
TRBV27,13,CASSLAGYQPQHF
TRBV2,14,CASSRGYLTYEQYF
TRBV12-3/TRBV12-4,13,CASSFTSYNEQFF
TRBV2,15,CASSPRSAGVGEQFF
TRBV7-2,16,CASSQSLRGSYNEQFF
TRBV6-1,13,CASSRGSLYEQYF
TRBV20-1,14,CSALLQGHNEKLFF
TRBV7-9,16,CASERQVLGAKNIQYF
TRBV10-3,18,CAISFQPASRAENTEAFF
TRBV6-5,14,CASSSGRYTGELFF
TRBV27,17,CASSLSGGDRGVEEQYF
TRBV5-8,15,CASSRFGQGQETQYF